These 4 T cell receptor beta chains came from one sample sequenced in a study of regulatory T cells in long-lasting Graves disease. Time point indicated: newly diagnosed GD, antithyroid drugs for less than 3 months. RNA from PBMCs was the source of the TCR library. Construction of the TCR beta libraries employed iRepertoire HTBI primers in conjunction with Arm-PCR of CDR3 regions. MiXCR was run by TCRdb on the multiplex PCR reads, yielding one entry per CDR3 protein. The sample yields 530,000 or so distinct CDR3 sequences, roughly 13% seen once. These data also featured in a second study, about T cells in Graves' hyperthyroidism and ophthalmopathy.

The sample in question was peripheral blood mononuclear cells (PBMCs), obtained at new diagnosis, from a patient treated with antithyroid drugs. The receptors were sampled from a young man with Graves disease.

This clonotype was detected many times. V is TRBV6-2 or TRBV6-3 and J is TRBJ2-1; 9 bases line up with TRBD1. V was pared by 2 bases and J by 4 bases, with 3 bases of the junction left unmatched. CDR1 and CDR2 (germline): MNHEY, SVGEGT. The CDR3 has 15 residues. CDR3 sequence reads: CASSYPDRGYNEQFF. Here the CDR3 DNA reads TGTGCCAGCAGTTACCCGGACAGGGGTTACAATGAGCAGTTCTTC.

The table lists this clonotype with many counts. The V gene is TRBV20-1, the J gene TRBJ1-5; D unresolved. The CDR3 is 14 amino acids. V shed 0 bases and J shed 7 bases, with 13 bases lying between them. CDR1 and CDR2 (germline): DFQATT, SNEGSKA (reference sequence). In nucleotides, the CDR3 is TGCAGTGCTAGAGATCGACGGGGTGGACAGCCCCAGCATTTT. Its translation: CSARDRRGGQPQHF.

This clonotype was seen many times. The chain joins TRBV19 to TRBJ2-7, with D hard to call. Per germline, CDR1 LNHDA and CDR2 SQIVND (reference sequence). V was cut by 1 base and J by 5 bases, with 9 bases left in between. The CDR3 totals 13 residues. In nucleotides, the CDR3 is TGTGCCAGTAGTATAGGAAGGAAAAACGAGCAGTACTTC. Encoded protein: CASSIGRKNEQYF.

This clonotype was recorded many times. The chain carries TRBV10-1 and TRBJ1-1; 7 bases line up with TRBD1. In germline, CDR1 is WNHNN, CDR2 SYGVQD (reference sequence). The CDR3 contains 15 residues. J was trimmed by 2 bases and V by 2 bases; bases with no gene match: 5. CDR3: CASSETGEYNTEAFF. The CDR3 DNA sequence: TGCGCCAGCAGTGAGACAGGGGAATATAACACTGAAGCTTTCTTT.